These 4 T cell receptor beta chains were sequenced from one sample in a study of T cell responses to AZD1222 COVID-19 vaccine (dated by TCRdb to the early 2020s). Libraries were made using the immunoSEQ multiplex PCR assay. TCRdb holds this immuneACCESS table with in-frame rearrangements only. Some clones are missing; in checked studies, unresolved V genes explain under half, and the rest has no known cause. The sample's records list 150,000 or so clones. The top ten clonotypes cover 2% to 2.5% of the sample. Interpreted using the paper, the time point label stands for: baseline before first vaccination. The sequencing input was peripheral blood. Receptors originate from an adult in good health.

The chain combines TRBV29-1 with TRBJ1-1, with TRBD1 matching over 7 bases. CDR1 and CDR2 (germline): SQVTM, ANQGSEA. V trimming: 2 bases; J trimming: 4 bases; junction bases outside the gene matches: 1. The CDR3 covers 12 residues. The CDR3 loop reads CSVESGGTEAFF. The CDR3 DNA sequence: TGCAGCGTTGAATCAGGGGGCACTGAAGCTTTCTTT.

For this clone: The junction and the germline gene differ at one end; a read error may be behind it. V is TRBV15 and J is TRBJ1-1; 7 bases fit TRBD1. CDR1 LNHNV and CDR2 YYDKDF come from the germline V gene (reference sequence). This CDR3 is 16 amino acids long. The CDR3 reads CATSRDLGRGNAEAFF. The CDR3 DNA reads TGTGCCACCAGCAGAGATTTAGGCAGGGGGAACGCTGAAGCTTTCTTT.

The chain recombines TRBV15 with TRBJ1-6; D ambiguous. The CDR3 contains 16 residues. V was cut by 4 bases and J by 1 base, with 11 bases left in between. Germline CDR1 and CDR2: LNHNV and YYDKDF (reference sequence). This CDR3 reads CATSKARGSYNSPLHF. CDR3 in DNA: TGTGCCACCAGCAAGGCCAGAGGGTCCTATAATTCACCCCTCCACTTT.

This chain connects TRBV6-5 to TRBJ1-4; TRBD1 might be the D (5 bases). Germline lookup yields CDR1 MNHEY and CDR2 SVGAGI. Trimming removed 6 bases from V and 6 bases from J, with 17 bases in between. This CDR3 is 15 amino acids long. This chain's CDR3 is CASRLFQGGDEKLFF. The CDR3 DNA reads as TGTGCCAGCAGACTTTTTCAGGGTGGAGATGAAAAACTGTTTTTT.